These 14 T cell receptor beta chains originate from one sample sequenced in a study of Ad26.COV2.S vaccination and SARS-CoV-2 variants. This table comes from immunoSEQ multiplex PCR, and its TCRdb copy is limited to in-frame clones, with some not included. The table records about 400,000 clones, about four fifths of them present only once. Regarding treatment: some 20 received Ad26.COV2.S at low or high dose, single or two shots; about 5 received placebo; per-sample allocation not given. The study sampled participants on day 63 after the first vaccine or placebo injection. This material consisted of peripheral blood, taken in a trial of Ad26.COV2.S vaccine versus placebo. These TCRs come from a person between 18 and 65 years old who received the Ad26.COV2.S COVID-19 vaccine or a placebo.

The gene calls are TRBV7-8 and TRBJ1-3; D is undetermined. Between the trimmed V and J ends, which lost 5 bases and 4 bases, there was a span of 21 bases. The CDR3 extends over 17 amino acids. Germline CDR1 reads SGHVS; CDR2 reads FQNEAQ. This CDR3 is CASSPGRVPGIGNTIYF. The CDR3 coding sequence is TGTGCCAGCAGCCCCGGGCGGGTGCCGGGGATCGGAAACACCATATATTTT.

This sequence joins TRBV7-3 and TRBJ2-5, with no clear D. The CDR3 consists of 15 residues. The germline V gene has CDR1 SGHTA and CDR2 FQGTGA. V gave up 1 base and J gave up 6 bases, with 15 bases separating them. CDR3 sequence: CASSLNADRMQTQYF. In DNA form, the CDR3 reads TGTGCCAGCAGCTTAAATGCCGACCGGATGCAGACCCAGTACTTC.

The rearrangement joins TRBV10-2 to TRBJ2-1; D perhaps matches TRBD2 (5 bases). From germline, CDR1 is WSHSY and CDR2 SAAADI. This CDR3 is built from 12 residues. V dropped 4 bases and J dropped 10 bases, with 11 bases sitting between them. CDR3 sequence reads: CASSVLAKEQFF. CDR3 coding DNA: TGCGCCAGCAGTGTTTTAGCGAAAGAGCAGTTCTTC.

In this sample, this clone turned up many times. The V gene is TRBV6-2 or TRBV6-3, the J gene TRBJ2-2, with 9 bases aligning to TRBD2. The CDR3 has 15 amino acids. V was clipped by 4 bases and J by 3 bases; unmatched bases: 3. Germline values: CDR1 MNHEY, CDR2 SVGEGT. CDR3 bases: TGTGCCAGCAGTTTAGCGGGGGCGGACACCGGGGAGCTGTTTTTT. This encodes CASSLAGADTGELFF.

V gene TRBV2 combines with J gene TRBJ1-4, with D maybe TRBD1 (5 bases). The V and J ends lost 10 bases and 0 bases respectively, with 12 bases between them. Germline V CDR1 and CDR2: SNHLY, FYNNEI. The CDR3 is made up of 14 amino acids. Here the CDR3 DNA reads TGTGCCATCATCGGGGGATCAACTAATGAAAAACTGTTTTTT. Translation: CAIIGGSTNEKLFF.

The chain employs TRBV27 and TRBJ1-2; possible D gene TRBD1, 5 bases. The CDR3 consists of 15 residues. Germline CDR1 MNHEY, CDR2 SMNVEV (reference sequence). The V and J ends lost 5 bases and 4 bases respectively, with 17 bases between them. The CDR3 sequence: CASSVTGDSAYGYTF. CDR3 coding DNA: TGTGCCAGCAGTGTTACAGGAGATTCAGCCTATGGCTACACCTTC.

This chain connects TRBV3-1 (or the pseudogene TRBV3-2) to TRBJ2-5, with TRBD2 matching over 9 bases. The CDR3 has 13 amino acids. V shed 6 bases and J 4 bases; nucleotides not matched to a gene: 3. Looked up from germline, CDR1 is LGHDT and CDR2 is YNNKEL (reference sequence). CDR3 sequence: CASRRSGGETQYF. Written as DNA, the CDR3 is TGTGCCAGCAGACGTAGCGGGGGAGAGACCCAGTACTTC.

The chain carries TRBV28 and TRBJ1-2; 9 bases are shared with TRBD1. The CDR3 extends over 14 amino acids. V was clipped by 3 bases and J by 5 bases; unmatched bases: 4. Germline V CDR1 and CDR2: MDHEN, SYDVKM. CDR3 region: CASSFTGTGYGYTF. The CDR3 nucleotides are TGTGCCAGCAGTTTTACCGGGACAGGGTATGGCTACACCTTC.

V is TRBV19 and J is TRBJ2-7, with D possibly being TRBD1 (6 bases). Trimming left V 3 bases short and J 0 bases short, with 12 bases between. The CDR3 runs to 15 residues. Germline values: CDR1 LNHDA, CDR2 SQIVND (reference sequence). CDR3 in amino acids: CASSILGTSSYEQYF. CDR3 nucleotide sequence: TGTGCCAGTAGTATCCTTGGGACATCCTCCTACGAGCAGTACTTC.

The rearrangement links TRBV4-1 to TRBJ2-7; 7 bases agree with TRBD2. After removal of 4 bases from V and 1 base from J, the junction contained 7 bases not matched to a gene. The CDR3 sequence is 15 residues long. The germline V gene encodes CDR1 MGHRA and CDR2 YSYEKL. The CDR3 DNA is TGCGCCAGCAGCCGAACAGCGGGGAGTTCCTACGAGCAGTACTTC. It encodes CASSRTAGSSYEQYF.

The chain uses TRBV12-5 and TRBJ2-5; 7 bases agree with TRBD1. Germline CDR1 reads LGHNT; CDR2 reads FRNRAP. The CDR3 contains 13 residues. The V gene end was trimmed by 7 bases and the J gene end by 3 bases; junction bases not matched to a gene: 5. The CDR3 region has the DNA TGTGCTAGTGCCGCCGGGACAGAAGAGACCCAGTACTTC. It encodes CASAAGTEETQYF.

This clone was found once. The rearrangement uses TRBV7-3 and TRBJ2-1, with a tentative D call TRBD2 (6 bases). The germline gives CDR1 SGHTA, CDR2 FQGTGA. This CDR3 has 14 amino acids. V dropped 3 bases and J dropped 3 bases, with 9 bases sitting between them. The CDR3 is CASSLAGHYNEQFF. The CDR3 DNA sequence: TGTGCCAGCAGCTTGGCGGGGCACTACAATGAGCAGTTCTTC.

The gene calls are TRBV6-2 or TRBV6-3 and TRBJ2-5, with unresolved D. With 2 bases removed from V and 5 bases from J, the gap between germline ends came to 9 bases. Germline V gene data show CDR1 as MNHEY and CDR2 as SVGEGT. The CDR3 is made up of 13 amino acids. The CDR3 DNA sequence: TGTGCCAGCAGTTACGTAGTAGGTGAGACCCAGTACTTC. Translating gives CASSYVVGETQYF.

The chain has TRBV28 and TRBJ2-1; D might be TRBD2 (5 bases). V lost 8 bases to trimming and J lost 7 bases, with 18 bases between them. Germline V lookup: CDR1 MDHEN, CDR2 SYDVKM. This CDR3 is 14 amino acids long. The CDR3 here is CASYRAELGNEQFF. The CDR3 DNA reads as TGTGCCAGCTATAGAGCGGAGTTGGGAAATGAGCAGTTCTTC.